What follows is one T cell receptor (beta chain) and its context. The antigen is unknown. This sample is drawn from a study of metastatic and nonmetastatic thyroid tumors. In germline, CDR1 is SNHLY, CDR2 FYNNEI. The CDR3 loop spans 15 amino acids. The trim removed 2 bases at V and 2 bases at J, leaving 5 bases unmatched. No patient had received any treatment before thyroid surgery. Authors' methods: For papillary thyroid cancer, a distant-metastasis classifier was constructed from CDR3 differences observed across clinicopathological groups. TCRdb used MiXCR to call clones anew from the PCR reads. Clone size and V and J calls follow TCRdb, not the original study. The top ten hold roughly a sixth of the sample, which has approximately 38,000 clones, around 31% seen once. Overall study results and limits: It was reported that TCR beta diversity was significantly higher in malignant thyroid tumors than benign nodules, in blood and tumor.

J is TRBJ2-7 and V is TRBV2; 8 bases map to TRBD1. This sequence was found in a female donor with papillary thyroid cancer or a benign thyroid nodule (not recorded which). Some clones in this sample may be carry-over from other donors' samples. Sequenced material: tumor tissue. DNA for the CDR3: TGTGCCAGCAGTGAAAGGACAGGGTCCACCTACGAGCAGTACGTC. Translated, it gives CASSERTGSTYEQYV.